The 30 T cell receptor beta chains below were found in one sample sequenced in a study of control samples from healthy donors and cancer patients. TCRdb keeps only in-frame clones here, not all; method: immunoSEQ multiplex PCR. The table includes 80,000 or so clones, approximately 94% detected once. Sequencing was done on a sample of blood. The source of these receptors is a woman aged 40-49 years in good health.

The gene calls are TRBV20-1 and TRBJ2-3; D unclear. The CDR3 extends over 15 amino acids. The V gene's germline CDR1 is DFQATT and CDR2 SNEGSKA (reference sequence). Trimming took 3 bases from V and 1 from J, leaving 14 bases between them. This CDR3 is CSASWALGGTDTQYF. The CDR3 region has the DNA TGCAGTGCTAGTTGGGCCCTAGGAGGCACAGATACGCAGTATTTT.

This chain joins TRBV7-6 and TRBJ1-1; 8 bases agree with TRBD1. The CDR3 loop spans 18 amino acids. Losses at the gene ends were 1 base for V and 0 bases for J; bases not matched to a gene: 10. Germline assignment: CDR1 SGHVS and CDR2 FNYEAQ. In DNA, the CDR3 is TGTGCCAGCAGCTTAGTAGCCGACAGACAGGGGATGAACACTGAAGCTTTCTTT. This gives the protein CASSLVADRQGMNTEAFF.

The gene calls are TRBV12-5 and TRBJ2-1, with 7 nucleotides matching TRBD1. The V segment lost 1 base and the J segment 6 bases; nucleotides outside the gene matches: 9. The CDR3 is 16 amino acids. The V gene's germline CDR1 is LGHNT and CDR2 FRNRAP. The CDR3 region has the DNA TGTGCTAGTGGTTTGGCATTGACAGGGACCCCCAATGAGCAGTTCTTC. Translating gives CASGLALTGTPNEQFF.

V gene TRBV28 combines with J gene TRBJ1-4, with a weak D call TRBD1 (5 bases). The V gene lost 6 bases and the J gene lost 3 bases, with 11 bases spanning the gap. The CDR3 extends over 14 amino acids. In germline, CDR1 is MDHEN, CDR2 SYDVKM. CDR3 region: CASSYRPANEKLFF. The CDR3 nucleotides read TGTGCCAGCAGCTACAGGCCAGCTAATGAAAAACTGTTTTTT.

V usage is TRBV11-2 and J usage is TRBJ1-4; tentative D call: TRBD1 (5 bases). Germline loops: CDR1 SGHAT, CDR2 FQNNGV. CDR3 length: 14 amino acids. V was pared by 1 base and J by 7 bases, with 10 bases between. As DNA, the CDR3 is TGTGCCAGCAGCTTAGTTAATAGGGGTGAAAAACTGTTTTTT. Translating gives CASSLVNRGEKLFF.

Turning to this clone: Other nucleotide sequences in the sample specify the same CDR3. The chain has TRBV18 and TRBJ2-3; no clear D. The CDR3 contains 12 residues. Germline CDR1 is KGHSH and CDR2 is LQKENI. Trimming left V 2 bases short and J 3 bases short, with 3 bases between. CDR3 DNA: TGTGCCAGCTCACCAGGGACAGATACGCAGTATTTT. Translating gives CASSPGTDTQYF.

This clone appeared a single time. The V and J genes are TRBV6-1 and TRBJ2-3; 12 bases agree with TRBD2. This CDR3 has 17 amino acids. V lost 4 bases and J lost 2; bases outside the gene matches: 7. Germline values: CDR1 MNHNS, CDR2 SASEGT. The CDR3 DNA follows: TGTGCCAGCAGTGGGGGGGGACTAGCGGGTATCACAGATACGCAGTATTTT. It codes for CASSGGGLAGITDTQYF.

V is TRBV18 and J is TRBJ2-2; TRBD1 matches at 7 bases. V shed 8 bases, J shed 0 bases, and the junction held 3 bases outside the gene matches. Germline V CDR1 and CDR2: KGHSH, LQKENI. CDR3 length equals 14 residues. CDR3 sequence (DNA): TGTGCCAGCACAACAGGGGCGAACACCGGGGAGCTGTTTTTT. Protein product: CASTTGANTGELFF.

The V call is TRBV12-3 or TRBV12-4, the J call TRBJ2-2; 7 nucleotides agree with TRBD2. V lost 8 bases, J lost 6 bases, and 0 bases stayed unmatched. This CDR3 has 11 residues. The DNA for the CDR3 is TGTGCCAGCCGGGGGGCCGGGGAGCTGTTTTTT. Its protein product is CASRGAGELFF.

The genes are TRBV30 and TRBJ2-7; D unresolved. Trimming pared 4 bases from V and 0 bases from J, leaving 7 bases between. CDR3 size: 12 residues. Germline values: CDR1 GTSNPN, CDR2 SVGIG (reference sequence). The CDR3 here is CAWNGDSYEQYF. The DNA for the CDR3 is TGTGCCTGGAATGGGGACTCCTACGAGCAGTACTTC.

CDR3 region: CSVYGVSTPGAKNIQYF. CDR3 in DNA: TGCAGCGTCTACGGGGTCTCAACCCCGGGGGCCAAAAACATTCAGTACTTC. V and J are TRBV29-1 and TRBJ2-4, with D possibly being TRBD2 (5 bases). The CDR3 runs 17 residues. The V end was cut by 6 bases, the J end by 1 base, with 22 bases between. CDR1 is SQVTM, CDR2 ANQGSEA, per germline.

The rearrangement uses TRBV6-6 and TRBJ2-7; tentative D call: TRBD2 (6 bases). The CDR3 has 14 residues. CDR1 is MNHNY, CDR2 SVGAGI, per germline (reference sequence). Trimming took off 4 bases at V and 2 bases at J, with 12 bases between the two ends. The CDR3 DNA reads as TGTGCCAGCAGTTCGACTAGGGCAACCTACGAGCAGTACTTC. It encodes CASSSTRATYEQYF.

CDR3 protein: CASSGGLISIYEQYF. CDR3 in DNA: TGTGCCAGCAGCGGGGGACTCATTAGCATCTACGAGCAGTACTTC. This chain uses TRBV5-6 with TRBJ2-7; TRBD2 might be the D (6 bases). Trimming cost V 4 bases and J 3 bases, with 17 bases left between them. Germline V lookup: CDR1 SGHDT, CDR2 YYEEEE. The CDR3 has 15 amino acids.

CDR3 residues: CATSSRLAGGTYEQYF. CDR3 bases: TGTGCCACCAGCAGCAGACTAGCGGGGGGTACCTACGAGCAGTACTTC. The V call is TRBV15, the J call TRBJ2-7; TRBD2 aligns across 13 bases. Germline V gene data show CDR1 as LNHNV and CDR2 as YYDKDF (reference sequence). The CDR3 consists of 16 residues. Trimming cost V 3 bases and J 2 bases; bases outside gene matches: 4.

The V and J genes are TRBV6-5 and TRBJ2-5; D may be TRBD1 (6 bases). CDR1 is MNHEY and CDR2 is SVGAGI in the germline V gene. This CDR3 is built from 15 residues. V was pared by 1 base and J by 5 bases, with 14 bases between. CDR3 in amino acids: CASSYLAQGEETQYF. The CDR3 DNA reads TGTGCCAGCAGTTACTTAGCACAGGGAGAGGAGACCCAGTACTTC.

The rearrangement links TRBV3-1 (or the pseudogene TRBV3-2) to TRBJ2-7; weak D call: TRBD1 (5 bases). CDR3 size: 17 residues. V was pared by 0 bases and J by 1 base, with 16 bases between. CDR1 and CDR2 from the germline V gene are LGHDT and YNNKEL (reference sequence). In DNA form, the CDR3 reads TGTGCCAGCAGCCAAGATAGCCGGCGGACAACTTCCTACGAGCAGTACTTC. This encodes CASSQDSRRTTSYEQYF.

This clone was found once. This chain connects TRBV9 to TRBJ1-3, with D unresolved. CDR1 and CDR2 from the germline V gene are SGDLS and YYNGEE. This CDR3 is 16 amino acids long. The V end was cut by 0 bases, the J end by 0 bases, with 10 bases between. CDR3 protein: CASSVGSSFSGNTIYF. As DNA, the CDR3 is TGTGCCAGCAGCGTAGGGTCGAGCTTCTCTGGAAACACCATATATTTT.

This chain links TRBV5-4 with TRBJ2-7, with unresolved D. The germline V gene encodes CDR1 SGHNT and CDR2 YYREEE (reference sequence). V was clipped by 4 bases and J by 3 bases, with 23 bases between them. CDR3 length equals 17 residues. CDR3 protein: CASSLGGAQDGLYEQYF. In DNA, the CDR3 is TGTGCCAGCAGCCTAGGCGGTGCCCAGGATGGCCTCTACGAGCAGTACTTC.

The chain recombines TRBV12-3 or TRBV12-4 with TRBJ1-4; D is possibly TRBD1 (5 bases). This CDR3 spans 12 amino acids. V dropped 9 bases and J dropped 5 bases, with 10 bases sitting between them. The CDR3 bases are TGTGCCAGTACAGGAGGGAATGAAAAACTGTTTTTT. Its translation: CASTGGNEKLFF.

The V gene is TRBV7-2, the J gene TRBJ2-5, with D possibly matching TRBD2 (6 bases). The V gene lost 3 bases and the J gene lost 2 bases, with 16 bases spanning the gap. Germline V gene lookup returns CDR1 SGHTA and CDR2 FQGNSA. The CDR3 has 16 residues. The CDR3: CASSFPLLGGQETQYF. CDR3 DNA: TGTGCCAGCAGCTTTCCACTTCTGGGGGGTCAAGAGACCCAGTACTTC.

CDR3 sequence reads: CASSFHRVKNSPLHF. DNA of the CDR3: TGTGCCAGCAGCTTCCACAGGGTGAAAAATTCACCCCTCCACTTT. This chain joins TRBV7-2 and TRBJ1-6; D might be TRBD1 (6 bases). CDR1 is SGHTA and CDR2 is FQGNSA in the germline V gene. The CDR3 covers 15 residues. V gave up 3 bases and J gave up 7 bases, with 13 bases separating them.

This chain connects TRBV2 to TRBJ1-1; tentatively, D is TRBD1 (5 bases). V was pared by 6 bases and J by 7 bases, with 15 bases between. The CDR3 has 13 amino acids. Germline assignment: CDR1 SNHLY and CDR2 FYNNEI. The CDR3 nucleotides are TGTGCCAGCAGCCCCGGGGGGAGGGTTGAAGCTTTCTTT. Amino acid sequence: CASSPGGRVEAFF.

The gene calls are TRBV9 and TRBJ1-1; D remains ambiguous. V lost 3 bases, J lost 0 bases, and 9 bases lay in between. This CDR3 is built from 14 residues. Germline values: CDR1 SGDLS, CDR2 YYNGEE. CDR3 residues: CASSDEDMNTEAFF. In nucleotides, the CDR3 is TGTGCCAGCAGCGACGAAGACATGAACACTGAAGCTTTCTTT.

The chain couples TRBV28 to TRBJ1-5; D ambiguous. The germline gives CDR1 MDHEN, CDR2 SYDVKM. This CDR3 is 14 amino acids long. V lost 2 bases and J lost 6, with 11 bases in between. The DNA of the CDR3 is TGTGCCAGCAGTTTAATCCAGTCGAGTCAGCCCCAGCATTTT. The encoded protein is CASSLIQSSQPQHF.

The chain is built from TRBV6-1 and TRBJ1-6; a possible D gene is TRBD1 (5 bases). V shed 2 bases and J shed 9 bases, with 11 bases lying between them. The CDR3 covers 14 residues. Germline values: CDR1 MNHNS, CDR2 SASEGT. In nucleotides, the CDR3 is TGTGCCAGCAGTGAAATTCAGGGAGGTTCACCCCTCCACTTT. Amino acid sequence: CASSEIQGGSPLHF.

This clone was counted between two and nine times. The chain links TRBV7-9 to TRBJ1-5, with unresolved D. In germline, CDR1 is SEHNR, CDR2 FQNEAQ (reference sequence). The V end lost 1 base, the J end lost 2 bases, and 9 bases lay between the germline ends. The CDR3 length is 15 residues. CDR3 DNA: TGTGCCAGCAGCTTAGGGATGGGTGGCAATCAGCCCCAGCATTTT. Protein: CASSLGMGGNQPQHF.

The chain uses TRBV18 and TRBJ2-5, with 8 positions matching TRBD2. Germline CDR1 KGHSH, CDR2 LQKENI. With V trimmed by 2 bases and J by 2 bases, 1 base remained unmatched. The length of the CDR3 is 14 residues. CDR3 coding DNA: TGTGCCAGCTCACCAACTAGCGGACAAGAGACCCAGTACTTC. Its protein is CASSPTSGQETQYF.

J is TRBJ1-1 and V is TRBV5-1; D is uncertain. Trimming took off 0 bases at V and 4 bases at J, with 10 bases between the two ends. CDR3 size: 14 residues. Germline assignment: CDR1 SGHRS and CDR2 YFSETQ. DNA for the CDR3: TGCGCCAGCAGCTTGGAGGGTTGGGGCACTGAAGCTTTCTTT. Amino acid sequence: CASSLEGWGTEAFF.

This chain joins TRBV7-2 and TRBJ2-4; no clear D. The CDR3 spans 15 residues. Germline CDR1 is SGHTA and CDR2 is FQGNSA. Trimming shortened V by 3 bases and J by 6 bases, and 15 bases separated the two germline ends. CDR3 in amino acids: CASSFLIGPLNIQYF. CDR3 in DNA: TGTGCCAGCAGCTTTTTGATTGGGCCCCTAAACATTCAGTACTTC.

The chain combines TRBV6-2 or TRBV6-3 with TRBJ1-6; D possibly corresponds to TRBD1 (5 bases). This CDR3 comprises 15 residues. Germline CDR1 MNHEY, CDR2 SVGEGT. With 4 bases removed from V and 7 bases from J, the gap between germline ends came to 14 bases. CDR3 in amino acids: CASSLSGARNSPLHF. CDR3 in DNA: TGTGCCAGCAGTTTAAGCGGGGCTCGAAATTCACCCCTCCACTTT.